Listed here are 23 T cell receptor beta chains from one sample, sequenced in a study of OX40 agonist ivuxolimab in advanced cancers. The assay was immunoSEQ multiplex PCR, and TCRdb's table has in-frame clones only and misses some. The sample holds about 50,000 clones, approximately 91% seen once. The starting material was CD4+ or CD8+ T cells sorted from blood, obtained in a trial of the OX40 agonist ivuxolimab. These receptors all come from an adult with an advanced solid tumor such as melanoma, head and neck, liver or kidney cancer.

This clone was seen more than once but under ten times. The chain links TRBV6-1 to TRBJ1-5, with 7 bases lining up with TRBD1. CDR1 and CDR2 (germline): MNHNS, SASEGT. There are 15 residues in the CDR3. V shed 4 bases and J 0 bases; nucleotides not matched to a gene: 3. This CDR3 is CASSVGQDSNQPQHF. In DNA, the CDR3 is TGTGCCAGCAGTGTCGGACAGGATAGCAATCAGCCCCAGCATTTT.

This chain joins TRBV7-9 and TRBJ2-1, with 8 positions matching TRBD1. V trimming: 2 bases; J trimming: 1 base; junction bases outside the gene matches: 1. Germline V gives CDR1 SEHNR, CDR2 FQNEAQ (reference sequence). The CDR3 covers 15 residues. The CDR3 region has the DNA TGTGCCAGCAGCTTAAGACAGGGGTCCTACAATGAGCAGTTCTTC. Translated, it gives CASSLRQGSYNEQFF.

The chain carries TRBV29-1 and TRBJ2-1; TRBD2 matches at 12 bases. This CDR3 is built from 14 residues. V was clipped by 4 bases and J by 9 bases; unmatched bases: 7. Germline V CDR1 and CDR2: SQVTM, ANQGSEA. CDR3 in amino acids: CSVALAGGAGEQFF. The CDR3 DNA follows: TGCAGCGTTGCTCTAGCGGGAGGGGCGGGTGAGCAGTTCTTC.

Here the CDR3 reads CASSSRDRGGTDTQYF. In DNA form, the CDR3 reads TGTGCCAGCAGTTCTCGGGACAGGGGTGGCACAGATACGCAGTATTTT. The chain recombines TRBV6-5 with TRBJ2-3; 10 bases map to TRBD1. Germline V gene sequence: CDR1 MNHEY, CDR2 SVGAGI. Trimming removed 4 bases from V and 1 base from J; junction bases left unmatched: 5. The CDR3 loop spans 16 amino acids.

This clone was recorded a few times. The rearrangement joins TRBV25-1 to TRBJ2-4, with D perhaps TRBD1 (5 bases). The CDR3 covers 13 residues. Germline-derived CDR1 and CDR2 are MGHDK and SYGVNS. V gave up 4 bases and J gave up 1 base, with 5 bases separating them. The CDR3 DNA reads as TGTGCCAGCAGTGCAGGGGCCAAAAACATTCAGTACTTC. This sequence encodes CASSAGAKNIQYF. Variable domain in full (rest from reference TRBV25-1 and TRBJ2-4): EADIYQTPRYLVIGTGKKITLECSQTMGHDKMYWYQQDPGMELHLIHYSYGVNSTEKGDLSSESTVSRIRTEHFPLTLESARPSHTSQYLCASSAGAKNIQYFGAGTRLSVL.

The chain couples TRBV27 to TRBJ2-1; 7 positions match TRBD2. The CDR3 is made up of 13 amino acids. After removal of 6 bases from V and 8 bases from J, the junction contained 7 bases not matched to a gene. Per germline, CDR1 MNHEY and CDR2 SMNVEV (reference sequence). In DNA, the CDR3 is TGTGCCAGCAGAAAGCGGGATGTCGATGAGCAGTTCTTC. Translated, it gives CASRKRDVDEQFF.

V gene TRBV5-1 combines with J gene TRBJ1-2; TRBD1 matches at 7 bases. The CDR3 is 14 amino acids. After removal of 4 bases from V and 3 bases from J, the junction contained 6 bases not matched to a gene. Germline V lookup: CDR1 SGHRS, CDR2 YFSETQ. The CDR3 loop reads CASSTEQGYYGYTF. The CDR3 coding sequence is TGCGCCAGCAGCACAGAACAGGGGTACTATGGCTACACCTTC. Based on the CDR3 plus reference TRBV5-1 and TRBJ1-2, the full variable domain is KAGVTQTPRYLIKTRGQQVTLSCSPISGHRSVSWYQQTPGQGLQFLFEYFSETQRNKGNFPGRFSGRQFSNSRSEMNVSTLELGDSALYLCASSTEQGYYGYTFGSGTRLTVV.

The chain links TRBV21-1 to TRBJ1-1; the table gives TRBD1 as D, unverified against the DNA. TRBV21-1 is a pseudogene. This CDR3 region has 14 residues. The CDR3 DNA sequence: TGTGCCAGCAGCAAAGGGAAGGGGGCAAGTGAAGCTTTCTTT. Residues: CASSKGKGASEAFF.

The rearrangement links TRBV27 to TRBJ2-4, with 9 bases that match TRBD1. The CDR3 loop spans 16 amino acids. Germline CDR1 is MNHEY and CDR2 is SMNVEV (reference sequence). The CDR3: CPLSIRDRVAKNIQYF. CDR3 DNA sequence: TGTCCCCTCTCTATCCGGGACAGGGTAGCCAAAAACATTCAGTACTTC.

V gene TRBV10-3 combines with J gene TRBJ2-6; TRBD2 matches 10 bases. V shed 0 bases and J 8 bases; nucleotides not matched to a gene: 19. Per the germline V gene, CDR1 is ENHRY and CDR2 is SYGVKD. There are 21 residues in the CDR3. Here the CDR3 DNA reads TGTGCCATCAGTGAGTCGCGCCCACAAAGTAGCGGGAGGTTGCGGACCAACGTCCTGACTTTC. Encoded protein: CAISESRPQSSGRLRTNVLTF.

V usage is TRBV4-3 and J usage is TRBJ2-3, with a weak D call TRBD2 (6 bases). CDR3 length: 15 amino acids. Trimming pared 4 bases from V and 3 bases from J, leaving 14 bases between. The germline CDR1 and CDR2 sequences are LGHNA and YSLEER. The CDR3 region is CASSLSSGATDTQYF. The CDR3 coding sequence is TGCGCCAGCAGCCTATCGTCGGGAGCGACAGATACGCAGTATTTT.

In DNA, the CDR3 is TGTGCCAGCAGTTTCCCGGGACAGGGAAACGCCTACGAGCAGTACTTC. Its translation is CASSFPGQGNAYEQYF. The V and J genes are TRBV28 and TRBJ2-7; 9 bases match TRBD1. Germline CDR1 is MDHEN and CDR2 is SYDVKM. This CDR3 is 16 amino acids long. The trim removed 3 bases at V and 2 bases at J, leaving 8 bases unmatched.

This clone was counted once. The J gene is TRBJ2-2, the V gene TRBV19, with D perhaps TRBD2 (6 bases). Trimming cost V 5 bases and J 0 bases, with 10 bases left between them. CDR3 length: 15 amino acids. Per germline, CDR1 LNHDA and CDR2 SQIVND (reference sequence). The CDR3 reads CASSYWGANTGELFF. Written as DNA, the CDR3 is TGTGCCAGTAGTTATTGGGGGGCGAACACCGGGGAGCTGTTTTTT.

This chain joins TRBV6-4 and TRBJ1-2; D gene uncertain. Germline V CDR1 and CDR2: MRHNA, SNTAGT. The CDR3 loop spans 13 amino acids. The V end was cut by 3 bases, the J end by 6 bases, with 11 bases between. CDR3 in DNA: TGTGCCAGCAGTGAGAACCGGGGAGATGGCTACACCTTC. Residues: CASSENRGDGYTF.

The V call is TRBV2, the J call TRBJ2-7; D call uncertain. This CDR3 region has 11 residues. V gave up 4 bases and J gave up 6 bases, with 7 bases separating them. The germline gives CDR1 SNHLY, CDR2 FYNNEI. The CDR3 bases are TGTGCCAGCAGTGTTAAATTCGAGCAGTACTTC. Translation gives CASSVKFEQYF.

V is TRBV2 and J is TRBJ1-1; D not certain. CDR3 length: 12 amino acids. V gave up 3 bases and J gave up 8 bases, with 10 bases separating them. The germline gives CDR1 SNHLY, CDR2 FYNNEI. CDR3 in amino acids: CASSDRGTEAFF. The CDR3 DNA reads TGTGCCAGCAGTGATCGGGGTACGGAAGCTTTCTTT.

The chain uses TRBV5-1 and TRBJ1-6; 10 nucleotides match TRBD1. Trimming cost V 4 bases and J 7 bases; bases outside gene matches: 8. This CDR3 region has 16 residues. Germline CDR1 SGHRS, CDR2 YFSETQ. The DNA of the CDR3 is TGCGCCAGCAGCCCCAACCCGGACAGGGGGAATTCACCCCTCCACTTT. As protein: CASSPNPDRGNSPLHF. Full variable domain (outside the CDR3, taken from reference TRBV5-1 and TRBJ1-6): KAGVTQTPRYLIKTRGQQVTLSCSPISGHRSVSWYQQTPGQGLQFLFEYFSETQRNKGNFPGRFSGRQFSNSRSEMNVSTLELGDSALYLCASSPNPDRGNSPLHFGNGTRLTVT.

The rearrangement uses TRBV5-6 and TRBJ2-1, with D maybe TRBD2 (6 bases). Trimming left V 4 bases short and J 10 bases short, with 21 bases between. This CDR3 contains 15 residues. CDR1 and CDR2 from the germline V gene are SGHDT and YYEEEE. CDR3 protein: CASSAAGTPGREQFF. In nucleotides, the CDR3 is TGTGCCAGCAGCGCGGCGGGGACTCCCGGCAGGGAGCAGTTCTTC.

This chain joins TRBV7-2 and TRBJ2-2, with D perhaps TRBD1 (7 bases). V shed 5 bases and J shed 3 bases, with 19 bases lying between them. The CDR3 covers 17 residues. The germline gives CDR1 SGHTA, CDR2 FQGNSA. In nucleotides, the CDR3 is TGTGCCAGCAGCAAAGGGGGCTTAGCGGACGACACCGGGGAGCTGTTTTTT. Amino acid sequence: CASSKGGLADDTGELFF.

The rearrangement joins TRBV5-1 to TRBJ2-5, with D possibly matching TRBD1 (5 bases). V was shortened by 1 base and J by 5 bases, with 12 bases between the two germline ends. Germline V lookup: CDR1 SGHRS, CDR2 YFSETQ. The CDR3 consists of 14 residues. The CDR3 coding sequence is TGCGCCAGCAGCTTGTCAGGGAATAGGGAGACCCAGTACTTC. Residues: CASSLSGNRETQYF.

The chain is built from TRBV6-6 and TRBJ2-7; D unresolved. Germline CDR1 MNHNY, CDR2 SVGAGI (reference sequence). The CDR3 consists of 13 residues. Deletions cut 7 bases from V and 2 bases from J, with 12 bases between. CDR3 amino acids: CASTARAAYEQYF. DNA for the CDR3: TGTGCCAGCACCGCCCGGGCGGCCTACGAGCAGTACTTC.

The sample holds one count of this clone. J is TRBJ1-2 and V is TRBV5-1, with 9 bases lining up with TRBD1. The CDR3 contains 14 residues. V gave up 4 bases and J gave up 7 bases; unmatched junction bases: 8. The germline gives CDR1 SGHRS, CDR2 YFSETQ. CDR3 amino acids: CASSAGTGTTGYTF. The CDR3 nucleotides read TGCGCCAGCAGCGCTGGGACAGGGACGACTGGCTACACCTTC.

The chain recombines TRBV2 with TRBJ2-2; D may be TRBD1 (6 bases). The germline gives CDR1 SNHLY, CDR2 FYNNEI. This CDR3 comprises 14 residues. The ends were cut back, 7 bases at V and 1 base at J, with 10 bases in the middle. The CDR3 nucleotides read TGTGCCAGCATTTCGGGACAGAACACCGGGGAGCTGTTTTTT. It codes for CASISGQNTGELFF. Combining the CDR3 with reference TRBV2 and TRBJ2-2 gives the whole variable domain EPEVTQTPSHQVTQMGQEVILRCVPISNHLYFYWYRQILGQKVEFLVSFYNNEISEKSEIFDDQFSVERPDGSNFTLKIRSTKLEDSAMYFCASISGQNTGELFFGEGSRLTVL.